A single sample is the source of the 9 T cell receptor beta chains below, sequenced in a study of regulatory T cells in long-lasting Graves disease. Time point: newly diagnosed GD, antithyroid drugs for less than 3 months. There was RNA extracted from PBMCs, and the TCR library was made from it. The authors built TCR beta libraries using iRepertoire HTBI primers and Arm-PCR of CDR3 regions. TCRdb re-called the multiplex PCR reads through MiXCR, storing one row per CDR3 protein. This repertoire shows 350,000 to 550,000 distinct CDR3 sequences, 14% to 15% found once; its top ten account for roughly 17%. The same sample was also studied in work on T cells in Graves' hyperthyroidism and ophthalmopathy.

The source was peripheral blood mononuclear cells (PBMCs), collected at new diagnosis, from a patient treated with antithyroid drugs. The receptors were gathered from a woman in her twenties or thirties with Graves disease.

J is TRBJ1-2 and V is TRBV30, with 8 nucleotides matching TRBD1. CDR3 length: 14 amino acids. Germline CDR1 is GTSNPN and CDR2 is SVGIG (reference sequence). After removal of 4 bases from V and 7 bases from J, the junction contained 11 bases not matched to a gene. The CDR3 region has the DNA TGTGCCTGGACAGGGGGCAGGGGGTTTTTTGGCTACACCTTC. Amino acid sequence: CAWTGGRGFFGYTF.

This chain links TRBV18 with TRBJ2-3, with 8 bases fitting TRBD1. This CDR3 region has 17 residues. J was trimmed by 3 bases and V by 0 bases; bases with no gene match: 8. From germline, CDR1 is KGHSH and CDR2 LQKENI. CDR3 DNA: TGTGCCAGCTCACCACCGAGGACAGGGTTGATAACAGATACGCAGTATTTT. It translates to CASSPPRTGLITDTQYF.

This clonotype has only a few counts. The chain recombines TRBV20-1 with TRBJ2-5; the match to TRBD2 covers 12 bases. Germline V lookup: CDR1 DFQATT, CDR2 SNEGSKA (reference sequence). V lost 6 bases, J lost 7 bases, and 15 bases stayed unmatched. The CDR3 length is 16 residues. CDR3: CSAGLRLAGDLGTQYF. The CDR3 nucleotides read TGCAGTGCGGGGCTGAGACTAGCGGGAGATCTAGGGACCCAGTACTTC.

This clonotype was seen repeatedly, ten times or more. The rearrangement uses TRBV20-1 and TRBJ1-1; 8 positions agree with TRBD1. The length of the CDR3 is 17 residues. From germline, CDR1 is DFQATT and CDR2 SNEGSKA (reference sequence). V was pared by 5 bases and J by 0 bases, with 14 bases of the junction left unmatched. This CDR3 is CSAPISGTGTLNTEAFF. CDR3 DNA sequence: TGCAGTGCTCCGATTTCCGGGACAGGAACTTTGAACACTGAAGCTTTCTTT.

There are many counts of this clonotype. This chain links TRBV7-3 with TRBJ2-1; D remains ambiguous. The J call is uncertain, as TRBJ2-5 better fits the DNA end. The CDR3 sequence is 15 residues long. Germline V lookup: CDR1 SGHTA, CDR2 FQGTGA. CDR3 sequence (DNA): TGTGCCAGCAGCTTACTCGGGCTAAGTCAAGAGACCCAGTACTTC. It encodes CASSLLGLSQETQYF.

There are many counts of this clonotype. The chain couples TRBV30 to TRBJ1-5; 7 nucleotides agree with TRBD1. The CDR3 is made up of 14 amino acids. V lost 4 bases and J lost 4; bases outside the gene matches: 7. Germline values: CDR1 GTSNPN, CDR2 SVGIG (reference sequence). The CDR3: CAWNVGGPNQPQHF. CDR3 bases: TGTGCCTGGAACGTAGGGGGCCCGAATCAGCCCCAGCATTTT.

The genes are TRBV6-1 and TRBJ1-5; D remains unclear. V lost 9 bases and J lost 3, with 6 bases in between. The CDR3 covers 11 residues. The germline V gene has CDR1 MNHNS and CDR2 SASEGT. CDR3 region: CARPLNQPQHF. As DNA, the CDR3 is TGTGCCAGACCTCTCAATCAGCCCCAGCATTTT.

In this sample, this clonotype turned up once. This chain uses TRBV7-9 with TRBJ2-5; D unclear. V dropped 6 bases and J dropped 4 bases, with 15 bases sitting between them. The germline V gene encodes CDR1 SEHNR and CDR2 FQNEAQ (reference sequence). The CDR3 runs 14 residues. CDR3 in amino acids: CASSPAGYPETQYF. The CDR3, as DNA: TGTGCCAGCAGTCCGGCCGGGTATCCAGAGACCCAGTACTTC.

The chain is built from TRBV2 and TRBJ2-1; maybe TRBD2 (6 bases). Trimming removed 8 bases from V and 9 bases from J, with 17 bases in between. CDR3 length: 13 residues. CDR1 SNHLY and CDR2 FYNNEI come from the germline V gene. The CDR3 loop is CASCTGGKGEQFF. CDR3 nucleotide sequence: TGTGCCAGCTGTACTGGCGGGAAAGGTGAGCAGTTCTTC.